This T cell receptor beta chain originates from a study of regulatory T cells in long-lasting Graves disease. The time point denotes: persistent/refractory GD, antithyroid drugs over 5 years with positive TRAb. PBMC-derived RNA was used for the TCR library. Patients of an endocrinology department in Xi'an, China, were included. V shed 1 base and J shed 2 bases, with 12 bases lying between them. The CDR3 covers 15 residues. Germline V gene sequence: CDR1 SGHTA, CDR2 FQGNSA. Both iRepertoire HTBI primers and Arm-PCR of CDR3 regions were used to build the TCR beta libraries. In the original analysis: Looking across samples, the authors found 55 to 70 TRBV and 14 to 15 TRBJ segments. TCRdb fed the multiplex PCR reads into MiXCR, producing one record per CDR3 protein. These V and J calls originate from TCRdb's pipeline instead of the authors' own analysis. The sample contains about 400,000 distinct CDR3 sequences, less than 25% of which appear only once.

This clonotype has ten or more counts. Its antigen is currently unknown. Study findings and constraints: Persistent disease was characterized by preferential usage of TRBV28, TRBJ1-2 and TRBJ2-5.

Sequencing used peripheral blood mononuclear cells (PBMCs), obtained when the disease was refractory, from a patient treated with antithyroid drugs. V is TRBV7-2 and J is TRBJ2-7, with a possible D match to TRBD2 (6 bases). The receptor comes from a female donor with Graves disease. The DNA of the CDR3 is TGTGCCAGCAGCTTAGGGGGGGTAGGGCCCTACGAGCAGTACTTC. This sequence encodes CASSLGGVGPYEQYF. Full variable domain (outside the CDR3, taken from reference TRBV7-2 and TRBJ2-7): GAGVSQSPSNKVTEKGKDVELRCDPISGHTALYWYRQSLGQGLEFLIYFQGNSAPDKSGLPSDRFSAERTGGSVSTLTIQRTQQEDSAVYLCASSLGGVGPYEQYFGPGTRLTVT.